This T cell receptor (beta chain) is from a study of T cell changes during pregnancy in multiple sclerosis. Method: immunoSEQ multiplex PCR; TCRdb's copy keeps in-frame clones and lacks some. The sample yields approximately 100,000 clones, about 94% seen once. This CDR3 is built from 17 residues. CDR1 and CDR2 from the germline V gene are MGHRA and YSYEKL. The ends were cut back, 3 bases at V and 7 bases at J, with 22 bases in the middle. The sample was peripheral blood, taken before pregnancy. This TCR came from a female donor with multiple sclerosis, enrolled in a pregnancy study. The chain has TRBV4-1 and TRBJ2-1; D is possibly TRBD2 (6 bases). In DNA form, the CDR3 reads TGCGCCAGCAGCCAGCCCCTTTACGGGAGTCGACAAAATGAGCAGTTCTTC. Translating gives CASSQPLYGSRQNEQFF.